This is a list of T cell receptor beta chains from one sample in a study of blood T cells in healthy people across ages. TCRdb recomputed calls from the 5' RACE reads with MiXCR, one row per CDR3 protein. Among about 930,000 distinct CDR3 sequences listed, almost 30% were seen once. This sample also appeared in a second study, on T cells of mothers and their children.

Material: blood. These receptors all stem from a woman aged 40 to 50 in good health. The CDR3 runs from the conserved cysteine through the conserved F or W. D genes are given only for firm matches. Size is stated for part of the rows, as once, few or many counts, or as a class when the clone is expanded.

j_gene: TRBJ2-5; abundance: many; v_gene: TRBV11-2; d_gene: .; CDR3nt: TGTGCCAGCAGCCCATTACTAGCTTGGCAAGAGACCCAGTACTTC; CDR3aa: CASSPLLAWQETQYF
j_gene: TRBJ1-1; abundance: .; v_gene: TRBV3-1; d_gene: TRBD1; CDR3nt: TGTGCCAGCAGCCAGGCCCCAGGGGGCCACACTGAAGCTTTCTTT; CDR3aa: CASSQAPGGHTEAFF
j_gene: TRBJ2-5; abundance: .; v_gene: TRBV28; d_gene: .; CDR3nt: TGTGCCAGCAGTTTCTCTGGCAGGGGCCATTTCAAAGAGACCCAGTACTTC; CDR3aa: CASSFSGRGHFKETQYF
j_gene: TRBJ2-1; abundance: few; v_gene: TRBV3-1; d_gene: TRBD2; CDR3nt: TGTGCCAGCAGCCCCCTCGGTGGCGGGGGATCCTACAATGAGCAGTTCTTC; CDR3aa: CASSPLGGGGSYNEQFF
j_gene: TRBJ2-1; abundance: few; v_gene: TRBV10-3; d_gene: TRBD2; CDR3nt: TGTGCCATCAGTGAGTCAGAGCGTAGCGGGGGGGCCGATGAGCAGTTCTTC; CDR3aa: CAISESERSGGADEQFF
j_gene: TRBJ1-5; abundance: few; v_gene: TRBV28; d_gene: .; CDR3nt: TGTGCCAGCAGTTTAGGGGGGCCCCAAGGGGGGCCCCAGCATTTT; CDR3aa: CASSLGGPQGGPQHF
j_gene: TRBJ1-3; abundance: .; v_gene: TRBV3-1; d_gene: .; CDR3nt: TGTGCCAGCAGCCCAACCGGGGACACCATATATTTT; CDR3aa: CASSPTGDTIYF
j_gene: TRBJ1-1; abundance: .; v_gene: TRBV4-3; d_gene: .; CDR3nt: TGCGCCAGCAGCCACGCGCTGCTGAACACTGAAGCTTTCTTT; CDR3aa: CASSHALLNTEAFF
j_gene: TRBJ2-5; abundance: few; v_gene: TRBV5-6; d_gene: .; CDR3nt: TGTGCCAGCAGCCTAAAGGGGGAGACCCAGTACTTC; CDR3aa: CASSLKGETQYF
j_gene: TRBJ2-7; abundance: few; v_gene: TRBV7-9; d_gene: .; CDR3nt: TGTGCCAGCAGCGGACAGAGAAACTACGAGCAGCACTTC; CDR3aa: CASSGQRNYEQHF
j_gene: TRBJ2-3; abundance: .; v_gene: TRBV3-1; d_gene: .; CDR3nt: TGTGCCAGCAGCCAAGATCCGGGGAGACCAACAGATACGCAGTATTTT; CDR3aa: CASSQDPGRPTDTQYF
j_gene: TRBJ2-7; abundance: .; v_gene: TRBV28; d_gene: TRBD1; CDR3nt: TGTGCCAGCAGGACCGGGACAGACCTCTACGAGCAGTACTTC; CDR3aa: CASRTGTDLYEQYF
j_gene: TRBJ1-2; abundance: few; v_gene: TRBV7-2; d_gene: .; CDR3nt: TGTGCCAGCAGCTCGGGAGGGGGATTCAACTATGGCTACACCTTC; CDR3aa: CASSSGGGFNYGYTF
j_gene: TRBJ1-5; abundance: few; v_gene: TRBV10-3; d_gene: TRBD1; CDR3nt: TGTGCCATCAGTTCCCAGGGGGATCAGCCCCAGCATTTT; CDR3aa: CAISSQGDQPQHF
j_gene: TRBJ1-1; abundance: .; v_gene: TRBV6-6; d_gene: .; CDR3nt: TGTGCCAGCAGTCCTCCGGGGGGGGCTAAGGAAGCTTTCTTT; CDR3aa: CASSPPGGAKEAFF
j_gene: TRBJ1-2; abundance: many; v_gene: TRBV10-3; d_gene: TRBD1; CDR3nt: TGTGCCATCAGTGAGCCGGCAGGGGGATCCGACTATGGCTACACCTTC; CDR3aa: CAISEPAGGSDYGYTF
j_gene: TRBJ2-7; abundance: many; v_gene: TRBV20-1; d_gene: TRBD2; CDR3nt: TGCAGTGCTAGAGATACTAGCGGGGGGGTTCACTACGAGCAGTACTTC; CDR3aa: CSARDTSGGVHYEQYF
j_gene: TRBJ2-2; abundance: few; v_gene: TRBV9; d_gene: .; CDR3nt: TGTGCCAGCAGCGGGGCCGCGGCAGGGAACACCGGGGAGCTGTTTTTT; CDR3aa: CASSGAAAGNTGELFF
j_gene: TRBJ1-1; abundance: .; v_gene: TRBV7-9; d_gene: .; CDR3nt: TGTGCCAGCAGTAACCCGGACAGACTGAACACTGAAGCTTTCTTT; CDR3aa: CASSNPDRLNTEAFF
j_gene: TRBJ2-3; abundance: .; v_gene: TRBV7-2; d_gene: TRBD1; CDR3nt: TGTGCCAGCAGGCGTGACAGGGCGTCCCCAGATACGCAGTATTTT; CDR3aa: CASRRDRASPDTQYF
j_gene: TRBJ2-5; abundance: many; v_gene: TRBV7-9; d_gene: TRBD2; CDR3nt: TGTGCCAGCAGCTTACCTACTAGCGGGGGGCTGGAGACCCAGTACTTC; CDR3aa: CASSLPTSGGLETQYF
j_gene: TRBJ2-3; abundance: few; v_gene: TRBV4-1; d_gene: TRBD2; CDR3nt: TGCGCCAGCAGCCAAGATGGAGCGGGGGGTTCGGATACGCAGTATTTT; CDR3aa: CASSQDGAGGSDTQYF
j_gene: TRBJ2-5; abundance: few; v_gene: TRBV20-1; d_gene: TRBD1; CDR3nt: TGTAGTGCTAGAGTCGGGACAGTACAAGAGACCCAGTACTTC; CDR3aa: CSARVGTVQETQYF
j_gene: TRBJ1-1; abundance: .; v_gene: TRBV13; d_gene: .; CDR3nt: TGTGCCAGCAGCTCAAACCGGGCGGGGGGGCGCACTGAAGCTTTCTTT; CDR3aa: CASSSNRAGGRTEAFF
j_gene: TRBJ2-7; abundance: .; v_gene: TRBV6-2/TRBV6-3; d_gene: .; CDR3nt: TGTGCCAGCAGTTACTCCGGGACTGGGAACTACGAGCAGTACTTC; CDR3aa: CASSYSGTGNYEQYF
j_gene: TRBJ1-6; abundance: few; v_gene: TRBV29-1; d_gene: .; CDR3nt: TGCAGCGCCGGTACCGGGAATTCACCCCTCCACTTT; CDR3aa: CSAGTGNSPLHF
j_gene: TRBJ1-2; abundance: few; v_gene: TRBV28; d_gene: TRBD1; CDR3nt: TGTGCCAGCAGTTTATACCAGGACAGGTTTATGGGCTACACCTTC; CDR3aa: CASSLYQDRFMGYTF
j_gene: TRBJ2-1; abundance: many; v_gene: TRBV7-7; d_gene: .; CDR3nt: TGTGCTAGCAGCCTCATGGACAGACCCTACAATGAGCAGTTCTTC; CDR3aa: CASSLMDRPYNEQFF
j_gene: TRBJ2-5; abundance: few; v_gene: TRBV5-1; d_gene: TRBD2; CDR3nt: TGCGCCAGCAGCGGGGGACTAGCGGGGGAGACCCAGTACTTC; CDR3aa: CASSGGLAGETQYF
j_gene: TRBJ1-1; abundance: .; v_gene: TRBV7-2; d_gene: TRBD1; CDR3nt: TGTGCCAGCAGCAGGGACAGGGGGCGTGTTAATGAAGCTTTCTTT; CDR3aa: CASSRDRGRVNEAFF
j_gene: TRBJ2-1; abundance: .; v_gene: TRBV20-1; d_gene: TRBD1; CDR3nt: TGCAGTGCCATCGTGGGGACAGGGGTCAATGAGCAGTTCTTC; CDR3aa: CSAIVGTGVNEQFF
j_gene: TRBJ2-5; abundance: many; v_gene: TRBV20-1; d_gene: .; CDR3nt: TGCAGTGCTAGCGGGACCGCAAATCTCCAAGAGACCCAGTACTTC; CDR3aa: CSASGTANLQETQYF
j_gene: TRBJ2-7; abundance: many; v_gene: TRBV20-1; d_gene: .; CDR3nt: TGCAGTGCCACAGGGGGGGGATGGCAGTACTTC; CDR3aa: CSATGGGWQYF
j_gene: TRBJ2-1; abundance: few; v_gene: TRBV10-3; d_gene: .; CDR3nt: TGTGCCATCACGCAGTGGGCTAAAGGTTACAATGAGCAGTTCTTC; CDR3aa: CAITQWAKGYNEQFF
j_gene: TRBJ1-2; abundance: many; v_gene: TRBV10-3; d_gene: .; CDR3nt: TGTGCCATCAGTTCTACTAACTATGGCTACACCTTC; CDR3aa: CAISSTNYGYTF
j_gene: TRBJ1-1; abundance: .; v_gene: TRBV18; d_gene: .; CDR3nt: TGTGCCAGCTCACCAGGGGAGAGTATGAACACTGAAGCTTTCTTT; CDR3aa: CASSPGESMNTEAFF
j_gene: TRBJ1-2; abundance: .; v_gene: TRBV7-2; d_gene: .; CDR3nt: TGTGCCGGCGGCTTAACGTCTAACTATGGCTACACCTTC; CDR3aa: CAGGLTSNYGYTF
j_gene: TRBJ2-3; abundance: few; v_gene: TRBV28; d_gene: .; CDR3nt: TGTGCCAGCAGCCCACCACGGTGGCCAGATACGCAGTATTTT; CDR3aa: CASSPPRWPDTQYF
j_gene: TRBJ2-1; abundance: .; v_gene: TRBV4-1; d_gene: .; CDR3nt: TGCGCCAGCAGCCAAGAGTTGGACAGTTTCTACAATGAGCAGTTCTTC; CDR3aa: CASSQELDSFYNEQFF
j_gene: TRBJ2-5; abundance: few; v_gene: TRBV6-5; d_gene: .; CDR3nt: TGTGCCAGCATCCCCAGAGGGGGGGCGTGGGAGACCCAGTACTTC; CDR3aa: CASIPRGGAWETQYF
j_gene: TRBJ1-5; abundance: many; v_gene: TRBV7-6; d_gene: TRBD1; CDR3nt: TGTGCCAGCAGCACGGACAGGGCCCAGCCCCAGCATTTT; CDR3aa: CASSTDRAQPQHF
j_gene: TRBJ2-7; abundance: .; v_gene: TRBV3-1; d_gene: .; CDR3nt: TGTGCCGGCAGCCAAATCGACCCCTACGAGCAGTACTTC; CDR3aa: CAGSQIDPYEQYF
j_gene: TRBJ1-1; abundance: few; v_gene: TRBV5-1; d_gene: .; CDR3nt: TGCGCCAGCAGCTTGACGACAGTAACGAACACTGAAGCTTTCTTT; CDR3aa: CASSLTTVTNTEAFF
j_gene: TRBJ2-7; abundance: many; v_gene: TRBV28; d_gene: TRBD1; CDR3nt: TGTGCCAGCAGTTCGGACAGGGGGCGTTACGAGCAGTACTTC; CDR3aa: CASSSDRGRYEQYF
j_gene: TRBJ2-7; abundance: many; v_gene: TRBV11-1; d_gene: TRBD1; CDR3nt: TGTGCCAGCAGTTTAAGTGGGACAGGGCCCTACGAGCAGTACTTC; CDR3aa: CASSLSGTGPYEQYF
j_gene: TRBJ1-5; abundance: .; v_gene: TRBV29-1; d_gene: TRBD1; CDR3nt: TGCAGCGTTAGGTTTCCGGGACAGGGGGGCAATCAGCCCCAGCATTTT; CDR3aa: CSVRFPGQGGNQPQHF